Listed here are 8 T cell receptor beta chains from one sample, sequenced in a study of blood T cell repertoires in COVID-19. The assay was immunoSEQ multiplex PCR, and TCRdb's table has in-frame clones only and misses some. The data hold around 350,000 clones, with roughly 86% observed a single time. The sequenced sample consisted of peripheral blood. These receptor sequences come from a human donor in a cohort sampled during active COVID-19.

V usage is TRBV4-1 and J usage is TRBJ2-1; 7 nucleotides line up with TRBD2. The CDR3 covers 15 residues. V shed 5 bases and J 3 bases; nucleotides not matched to a gene: 7. CDR1 and CDR2 (germline): MGHRA, YSYEKL. CDR3 nucleotide sequence: TGCGCCAGCAGCTATAGCGGGTCGATCTACAATGAGCAGTTCTTC. It specifies CASSYSGSIYNEQFF.

A single count supports this clone. The V call is TRBV10-2, the J call TRBJ1-5, with a tentative D call TRBD1 (5 bases). Germline assignment: CDR1 WSHSY and CDR2 SAAADI. Trimming took 0 bases from V and 4 from J, leaving 10 bases between them. The CDR3 totals 15 residues. CDR3 nucleotides: TGCGCCAGCAGTGAGTCGACTGGGGCAAATCAGCCCCAGCATTTT. This translates into CASSESTGANQPQHF.

The rearrangement joins TRBV5-1 to TRBJ1-2; 7 nucleotides match TRBD1. The CDR3 sequence is 13 residues long. The V segment lost 4 bases and the J segment 8 bases; nucleotides outside the gene matches: 8. Germline CDR1 and CDR2: SGHRS and YFSETQ. CDR3 nucleotides: TGCGCCAGCAGCCCCTCCCCGGGACAGGGCTACACCTTC. Its protein product is CASSPSPGQGYTF.

A few counts support this clone. The V gene is TRBV24-1, the J gene TRBJ2-2; D remains ambiguous. Germline CDR1 reads KGHDR; CDR2 reads SFDVKD. The V and J ends lost 0 bases and 3 bases respectively, with 4 bases between them. This CDR3 is 14 amino acids long. The CDR3 protein is CATSDLSDTGELFF. The CDR3 nucleotides read TGTGCCACCAGTGATTTGTCGGACACCGGGGAGCTGTTTTTT.

The J gene is TRBJ2-1, the V gene TRBV24-1, with D perhaps matching TRBD1 (6 bases). Trimming shortened V by 1 base and J by 8 bases, and 17 bases separated the two germline ends. CDR3 length: 16 residues. Germline V CDR1 and CDR2: KGHDR, SFDVKD. The CDR3 region is CATSDLDRNLRDEQFF. DNA for the CDR3: TGTGCCACCAGTGATTTAGACAGGAATCTACGGGATGAGCAGTTCTTC.

This clone appeared a single time. The chain has TRBV20-1 and TRBJ2-7; D is possibly TRBD1 (6 bases). With 6 bases removed from V and 4 bases from J, the gap between germline ends came to 10 bases. The CDR3 is 11 amino acids. From germline, CDR1 is DFQATT and CDR2 SNEGSKA (reference sequence). CDR3 in DNA: TGCAGTGCGGTGGACAGTTACGAGCAGTACTTC. Translation: CSAVDSYEQYF.

The rearrangement links TRBV29-1 to TRBJ2-2; possibly TRBD1 for D (6 bases). The V end was cut by 8 bases, the J end by 0 bases, with 10 bases between. CDR1 is SQVTM, CDR2 ANQGSEA, per germline. The CDR3 is made up of 13 amino acids. The CDR3 region has the DNA TGCAGCACAGGACAGACGAACACCGGGGAGCTGTTTTTT. Its translation: CSTGQTNTGELFF.

Details on this clone: This sample also contains other DNA sequences that code for the same CDR3. This chain connects TRBV2 to TRBJ2-3; a possible D gene is TRBD1 (5 bases). The CDR3 is made up of 13 amino acids. V gave up 2 bases and J gave up 4 bases, with 7 bases separating them. Germline CDR1 reads SNHLY; CDR2 reads FYNNEI. CDR3: CASSEQGADTQYF. CDR3 sequence (DNA): TGTGCCAGCAGTGAACAGGGTGCAGATACGCAGTATTTT.